This T cell receptor beta chain is from a study of T cells in lung cancer brain metastases. Study conclusions and caveats: Preoperative corticosteroid effects on brain metastasis T cell infiltration were not controlled. DNA fragmentation in FFPE samples may have prevented full retrieval of the infiltrating T cell repertoire. Most clones were lesion-specific, with limited overlap between paired lesions (mean Morisita index roughly 0.2).

Notes on this clone: Its cognate antigen is unknown.

Clones were sequenced by immunoSEQ multiplex PCR, and TCRdb holds only the in-frame ones, with some missing. Found here are approximately 5,300 clones, roughly 85% of them singletons; the top ten hold around 3.3%. The sequencing input was tumor tissue from the primary lung tumor. The TCR originated in a woman aged 45-60 years with non-small cell lung cancer.

The CDR3 reads CASSWDGKETQYF. The CDR3 coding sequence is TGTGCCAGCAGCTGGGACGGGAAAGAGACCCAGTACTTC. V and J are TRBV11-2 and TRBJ2-5; tentatively, D is TRBD1 or TRBD2 (5 bases each). V dropped 4 bases and J dropped 3 bases, with 9 bases sitting between them. The germline V gene has CDR1 SGHAT and CDR2 FQNNGV. The CDR3 sequence is 13 residues long.